This TCR beta chain is from a study of blood T cell repertoires in COVID-19 (TCRdb year 2020). Background on the whole study: Samples from collaborators originated in the United States, Italy and Spain and spanned both the acute and convalescent phases of COVID-19. Deeply sampled blood TCRbeta repertoires from subjects exposed to, actively infected with, or recovered from COVID-19 were included in the dataset. A de-identified subject ID, COVID-19 status, age in years and sex were almost always included in the sample metadata. HLA class I and class II types, where available, came from metadata supplied by the sample provider rather than from assay-based typing. Samples came from the ongoing ImmuneRACE study (first 160 participants) plus 1,254 subjects from 6 global collaborators. The material from the prospective study consisted of cDNA or gDNA derived from T cells, B-cell-depleted T cells, or PBMCs. The repertoires were released in a freely available public database intended as a resource for research on the immune response to SARS-CoV-2.

Enrolling through a virtual design, the prospective study's participants ranged in age from roughly 18 to 89 years and lived across 20 to 30 United States geographic areas. In the prospective study, participants were assigned to cohorts based on the clinical history participants reported in a screening survey and a study questionnaire. Exposed participants were defined as having been in contact with someone with a PCR-confirmed or clinician-diagnosed COVID-19 case within 2 weeks of study entry. Mobile phlebotomists in the prospective study collected whole blood, serum and a nasopharyngeal or oropharyngeal swab from every participant. Participants in the prospective study had the option to provide additional blood draws and questionnaires over an approximately two-month period. Prospective study blood samples were shipped either frozen or at room temperature before DNA extraction. General study outcomes and caveats: How much clinical and demographic metadata was included differed by source and by participant, and the metadata was provided uncurated.

Including the terminal cysteine and phenylalanine, the CDR3 comprises 16 residues. The CDR3 DNA has 48 bases and is translated from base 1. The germline V gene yields SGDLS for CDR1 and YYNGEE for CDR2. The germline V end is reduced by 0 bases and the J end by 4 bases; junction bases left unmatched: 3. TCRbeta CDR3 regions were amplified from genomic DNA by means of the immunoSEQ Assay, a bias-controlled multiplex PCR. In the source study's methods: Within the assay, amplification of reference gene primers was used to estimate how many nucleated cells each sample contained. To quantify the absolute abundance of each unique TCRbeta CDR3 rearrangement, sequence reads were collapsed and filtered. For each sample, productive Simpson clonality was calculated by taking the square root of Simpson's diversity index across productive rearrangements. TCRdb obtained this table from immuneACCESS and retained in-frame rearrangements with V and J assigned. These tables miss some clones; where compared with another copy, unresolved V genes account for less than half of the shortfall, and the remainder is unexplained. The DNA gave D and trimming, while V, J and clone size come from that table. For this sample there are a few hundred thousand clones; more than 70% appear just once. The ten largest make up approximately 0.93% of the sample.

Details on this clone: It lacks a known antigen. No much larger clone exists at a distance of one base, and base qualities are not known.

Sequencing input: PBMCs or T cells enriched from blood (not recorded which). The source is a woman between 25 and 40 years old who had been exposed to COVID-19. In this chain, TRBV9 is recombined with TRBJ2-3; 12 of the junction bases match TRBD1. The CDR3 protein is CASSVVGTGGADTQYF. The DNA sequence follows: TGTGCCAGCAGCGTAGTGGGGACAGGGGGCGCAGATACGCAGTATTTT.